What follows describes a single TCR beta chain. The antigen remains undetermined. The data were obtained in a study of CD8 T cells in Susac syndrome. The germline CDR1 and CDR2 sequences are SGHTA and FQGNSA. The CDR3 spans 16 residues. The V and J ends lost 2 bases and 5 bases, in that order; junction bases with no gene match: 7. General study points: No clonal expansion appeared among CD4+ T cells in Susac patients.

Reverse transcription of roughly 0.5 to 1 ug RNA used random hexamers. TCRdb analysed the immunoSEQ multiplex PCR reads with MiXCR anew, one entry per CDR3 protein. The table records under 200,000 distinct CDR3 sequences, over 75% of them present only once. This receptor was identified in a human donor with Susac syndrome. Sample: CD4+ T cells from PBMCs. The chain has TRBV7-2 and TRBJ2-1; 9 nucleotides line up with TRBD2. Here the CDR3 DNA reads TGTGCCAGCAGCTTATTGGTAGCGGGGGTAAACAATGAGCAGTTCTTC. Translation gives CASSLLVAGVNNEQFF.